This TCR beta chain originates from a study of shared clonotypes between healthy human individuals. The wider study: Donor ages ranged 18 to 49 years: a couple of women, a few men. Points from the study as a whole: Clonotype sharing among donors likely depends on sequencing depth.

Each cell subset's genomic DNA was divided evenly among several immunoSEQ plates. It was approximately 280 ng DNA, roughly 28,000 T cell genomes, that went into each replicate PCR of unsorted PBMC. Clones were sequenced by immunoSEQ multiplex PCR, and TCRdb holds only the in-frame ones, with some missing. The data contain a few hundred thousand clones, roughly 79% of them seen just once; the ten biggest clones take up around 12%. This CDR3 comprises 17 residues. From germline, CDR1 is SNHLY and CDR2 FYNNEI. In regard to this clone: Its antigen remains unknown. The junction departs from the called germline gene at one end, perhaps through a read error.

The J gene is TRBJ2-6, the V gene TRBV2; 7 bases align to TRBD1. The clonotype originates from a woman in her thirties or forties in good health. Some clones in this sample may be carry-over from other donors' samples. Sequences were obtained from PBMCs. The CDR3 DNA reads TGTGCCAGCAGTCGCACAGGGGTGTCTTCTGGGGCCAACGTCCCGACTTTC. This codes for CASSRTGVSSGANVPTF.